This T cell receptor (beta chain) was obtained from a study of PD-1 blockade in classical Hodgkin lymphoma. Study-level information: Patients in the cohort were put on intravenous nivolumab, 3 mg/kg every 2 weeks.

Of note for this clone: What it binds is not known.

Time point noted: cycle 4 day 1 (C4D1), after less than 7 weeks of nivolumab. Relapse after autologous stem cell transplantation occurred in every patient, and brentuximab vedotin exposure varied. The CDR3 runs to 15 residues. The J segment lost 2 bases and the V segment lost 1 base, leaving 4 bases of the junction unmatched. The germline CDR1 and CDR2 sequences are SGHDN and FVKESK. Profiling relied on immunoSEQ multiplex PCR, and the TCRdb table lists in-frame clones only, not all of them. Among more than 75,000 clones listed, about 92% were seen once. General study points: Baseline diversity in complete responders resembled that of newly diagnosed patients. Those patients who began receiving nivolumab less than 1 year after ASCT had lower diversity, and they were excluded. TCR diversity rose significantly by C4D1 in CD4+ but not CD8+ cells.

The sequence was obtained from a human donor with classical Hodgkin lymphoma. Sequences were derived from peripheral blood mononuclear cells (PBMCs), sampled before the fourth cycle of nivolumab. The chain has TRBV14 and TRBJ2-5; 7 bases map to TRBD2. CDR3 residues: CASSQGEGRQETQYF. The CDR3 DNA is TGTGCCAGCAGCCAAGGGGAGGGGAGGCAAGAGACCCAGTACTTC.